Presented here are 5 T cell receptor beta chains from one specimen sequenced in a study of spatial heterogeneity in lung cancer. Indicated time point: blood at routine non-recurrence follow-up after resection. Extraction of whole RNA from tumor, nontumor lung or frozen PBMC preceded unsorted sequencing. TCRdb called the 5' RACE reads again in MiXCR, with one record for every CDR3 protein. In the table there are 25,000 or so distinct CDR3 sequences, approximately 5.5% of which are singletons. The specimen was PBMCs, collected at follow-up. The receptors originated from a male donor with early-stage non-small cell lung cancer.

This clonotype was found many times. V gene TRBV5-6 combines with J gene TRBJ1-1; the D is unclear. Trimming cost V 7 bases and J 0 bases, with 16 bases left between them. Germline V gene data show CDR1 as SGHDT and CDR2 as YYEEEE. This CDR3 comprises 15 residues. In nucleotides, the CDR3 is TGTGCCAGCGCCCCTCTCCGGGGTCTGAACACTGAAGCTTTCTTT. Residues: CASAPLRGLNTEAFF.

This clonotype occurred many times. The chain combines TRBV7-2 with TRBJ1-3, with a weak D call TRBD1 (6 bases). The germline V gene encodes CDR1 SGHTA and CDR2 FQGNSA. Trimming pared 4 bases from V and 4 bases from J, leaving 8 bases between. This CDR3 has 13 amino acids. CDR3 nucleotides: TGTGCCAGCAGCTCGGACAGAGGAAACACCATATATTTT. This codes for CASSSDRGNTIYF.

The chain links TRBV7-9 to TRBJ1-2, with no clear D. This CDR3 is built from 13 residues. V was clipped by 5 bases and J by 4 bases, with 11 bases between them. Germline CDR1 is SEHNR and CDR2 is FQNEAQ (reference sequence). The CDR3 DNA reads TGTGCCAGCAGCGCCGTTTTCGCCTATGGCTACACCTTC. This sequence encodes CASSAVFAYGYTF.

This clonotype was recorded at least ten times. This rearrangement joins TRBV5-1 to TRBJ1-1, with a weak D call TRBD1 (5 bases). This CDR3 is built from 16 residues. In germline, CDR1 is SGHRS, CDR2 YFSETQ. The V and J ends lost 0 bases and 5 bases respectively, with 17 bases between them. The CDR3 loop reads CASSLGFIGAGTEAFF. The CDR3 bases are TGCGCCAGCAGCTTGGGTTTTATCGGGGCTGGGACTGAAGCTTTCTTT.

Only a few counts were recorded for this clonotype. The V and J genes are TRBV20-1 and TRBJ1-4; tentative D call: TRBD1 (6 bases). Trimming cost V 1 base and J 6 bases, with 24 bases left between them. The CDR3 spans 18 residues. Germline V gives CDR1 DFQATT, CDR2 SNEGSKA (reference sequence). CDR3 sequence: CSARGIEGQRGIHEKLFF. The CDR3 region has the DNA TGCAGTGCTAGAGGAATTGAAGGACAGCGAGGAATCCATGAAAAACTGTTTTTT.